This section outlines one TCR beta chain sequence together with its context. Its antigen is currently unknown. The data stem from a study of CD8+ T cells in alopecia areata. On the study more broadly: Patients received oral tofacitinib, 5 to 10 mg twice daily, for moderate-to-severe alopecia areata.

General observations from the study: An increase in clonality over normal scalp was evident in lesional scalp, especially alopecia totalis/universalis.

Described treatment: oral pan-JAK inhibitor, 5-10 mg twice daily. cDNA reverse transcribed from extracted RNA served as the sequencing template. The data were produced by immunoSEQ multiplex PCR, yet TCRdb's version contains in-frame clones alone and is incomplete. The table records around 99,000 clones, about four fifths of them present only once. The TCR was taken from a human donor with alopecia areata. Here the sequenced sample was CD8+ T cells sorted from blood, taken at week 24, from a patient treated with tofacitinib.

The DNA of the CDR3 is TGTGCCAGCTCAGGACAGGGTGGTACCGGGGAGCTGTTTTTT. It translates to CASSGQGGTGELFF. The chain has TRBV6-5 and TRBJ2-2; TRBD1 aligns across 8 bases. V lost 8 bases and J lost 5; bases outside the gene matches: 7. The CDR3 has 14 residues. Germline V gene lookup returns CDR1 MNHEY and CDR2 SVGAGI.